This T cell receptor (beta chain) is from a study of blood T cell repertoires in COVID-19 (dated by TCRdb to 2018 to 2021). A note on the overall study: Collaborator samples came from the United States, Italy and Spain and covered acute and convalescent phases of COVID-19. The prospective study material was composed of cDNA or gDNA derived from T cells, B-cell-depleted T cells, or PBMCs. The dataset comprised deeply sampled blood TCRbeta repertoires from subjects exposed to, actively infected with, or recovered from COVID-19. The repertoires were made available in a free public database intended to serve as a resource for research on the immune response to SARS-CoV-2. Samples came from the ongoing ImmuneRACE study (first 160 participants) plus 1,254 subjects from 6 global collaborators. Sample metadata almost always included a de-identified subject ID, COVID-19 status, age in years and sex. Where HLA class I and class II types were available, the types were taken from metadata supplied by the sample provider, not from assay-based typing. What the authors observed across the whole study: Clinical and demographic metadata were provided uncurated, with the amount varying by source and participant.

Each collaborating institution followed its own protocols to collect whole blood in K2EDTA tubes. Collaborator samples were shipped for TCRbeta analysis as frozen whole blood, isolated PBMCs, or DNA extracted from either sample type. TCRbeta CDR3 regions were amplified from genomic DNA by means of the immunoSEQ Assay, a bias-controlled multiplex PCR. Regarding the original processing steps: The number of nucleated cells in each sample was estimated by amplification of reference gene primers within the assay. Sequence reads were collapsed and filtered to measure the absolute abundance of every unique TCRbeta CDR3 rearrangement. For each sample, productive Simpson clonality was calculated as the square root of Simpson's diversity index across productive rearrangements. What TCRdb holds here is the immuneACCESS table cut down to in-frame rearrangements. Part of the clones is not present; checked against another copy, under half of the missing clones reflect an unresolved V gene, and the others are unexplained. D and trimming come from the DNA, and the V and J calls and clone size come from that table. The sample data list roughly 330,000 clones, and roughly 90% of these were observed just once. The ten top clones hold more than 3% of the sample.

The germline V end is reduced by 2 bases and the J end by 0 bases; junction bases left unmatched: 5. CDR1 is given as MNHEY and CDR2 as SVGEGT, both from the germline V gene. The CDR3 contains 16 residues, cysteine and phenylalanine counted. Only CDR3 DNA remains: 48 bases, in frame from the first base. Details on this clone: Its target antigen remains unknown. Base qualities are not recorded, but no much larger clone differs from it by a single base.

This chain joins TRBV6-2 or TRBV6-3 to TRBJ2-7; TRBD2 fits 9 bases in the junction. The sequence came from a woman in her fifties or sixties with active or convalescent COVID-19. The specimen was peripheral blood. The DNA sequence is as follows: TGTGCCAGCAGTTACGAGCTAGCGGGGTACTCCTACGAGCAGTACTTC. Translated, it gives CASSYELAGYSYEQYF.